The TCR beta chain described here comes from a study of blood T cell repertoires in COVID-19. A case of COVID-19 had been met by exposed participants within 2 weeks before study entry. Here immunoSEQ multiplex PCR was the method, and the copy in TCRdb shows in-frame clones only, minus some. The table records approximately 400,000 clones, roughly nine tenths of them present only once. This clone was seen only once. The CDR3 runs to 13 residues. Trimming pared 10 bases from V and 4 bases from J, leaving 16 bases between. CDR1 and CDR2 (germline): LNHDA, SQIVND (reference sequence). Input material: PBMCs or T cells enriched from blood (not recorded which). This receptor was identified in a woman aged 40 to 55 who had been exposed to COVID-19. The gene calls are TRBV19 and TRBJ1-2; tentative D call: TRBD1 (5 bases). The CDR3 DNA is TGTGCCACTCAGGTGGGGGGTTCCTATGGCTACACCTTC. It yields the protein CATQVGGSYGYTF.